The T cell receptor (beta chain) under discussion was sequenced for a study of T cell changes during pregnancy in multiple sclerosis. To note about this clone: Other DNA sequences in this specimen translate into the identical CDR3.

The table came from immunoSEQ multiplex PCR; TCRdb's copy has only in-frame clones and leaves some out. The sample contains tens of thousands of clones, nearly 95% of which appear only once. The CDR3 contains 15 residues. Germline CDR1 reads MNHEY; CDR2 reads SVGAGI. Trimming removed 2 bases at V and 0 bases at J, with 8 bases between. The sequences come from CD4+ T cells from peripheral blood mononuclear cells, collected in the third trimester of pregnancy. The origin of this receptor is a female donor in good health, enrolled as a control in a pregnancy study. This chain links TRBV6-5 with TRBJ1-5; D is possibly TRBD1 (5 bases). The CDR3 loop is CASSYRQPSNQPQHF. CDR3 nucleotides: TGTGCCAGCAGTTACAGACAGCCTAGCAATCAGCCCCAGCATTTT.